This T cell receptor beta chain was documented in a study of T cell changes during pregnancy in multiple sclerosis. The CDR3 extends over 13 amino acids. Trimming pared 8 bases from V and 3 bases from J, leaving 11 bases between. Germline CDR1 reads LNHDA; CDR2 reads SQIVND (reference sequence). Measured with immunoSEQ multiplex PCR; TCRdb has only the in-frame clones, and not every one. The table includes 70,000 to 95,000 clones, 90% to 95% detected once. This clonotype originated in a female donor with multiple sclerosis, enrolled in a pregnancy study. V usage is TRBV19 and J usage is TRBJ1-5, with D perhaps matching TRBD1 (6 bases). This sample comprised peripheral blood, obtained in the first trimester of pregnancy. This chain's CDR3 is CASSRGFNQPQHF. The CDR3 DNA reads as TGTGCCAGTTCCAGGGGTTTCAATCAGCCCCAGCATTTT.